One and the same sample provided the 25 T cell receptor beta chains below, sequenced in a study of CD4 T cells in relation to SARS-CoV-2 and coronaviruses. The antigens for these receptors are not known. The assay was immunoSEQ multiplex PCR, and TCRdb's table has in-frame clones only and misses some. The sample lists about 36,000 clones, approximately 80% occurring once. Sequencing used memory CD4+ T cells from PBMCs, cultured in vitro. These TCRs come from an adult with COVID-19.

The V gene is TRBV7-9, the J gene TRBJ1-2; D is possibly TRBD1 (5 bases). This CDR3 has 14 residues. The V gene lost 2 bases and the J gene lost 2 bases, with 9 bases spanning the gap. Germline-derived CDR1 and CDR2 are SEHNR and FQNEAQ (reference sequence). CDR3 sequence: CASSLLGQNYGYTF. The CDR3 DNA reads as TGTGCCAGCAGCTTACTGGGGCAAAACTATGGCTACACCTTC.

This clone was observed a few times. CDR3 in amino acids: CASSPNPGETQYF. Here the CDR3 DNA reads TGTGCCAGCTCACCAAATCCCGGAGAGACCCAGTACTTC. The chain employs TRBV18 and TRBJ2-5; D not resolved. Trimming took off 2 bases at V and 4 bases at J, with 8 bases between the two ends. Germline CDR1 is KGHSH and CDR2 is LQKENI. This CDR3 region has 13 residues.

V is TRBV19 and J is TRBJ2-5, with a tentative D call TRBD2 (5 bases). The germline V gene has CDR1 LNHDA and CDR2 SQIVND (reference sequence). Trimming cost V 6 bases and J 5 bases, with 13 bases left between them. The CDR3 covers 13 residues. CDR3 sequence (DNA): TGTGCCAGTAGAGGACTGCCGGGGGAGACCCAGTACTTC. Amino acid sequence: CASRGLPGETQYF.

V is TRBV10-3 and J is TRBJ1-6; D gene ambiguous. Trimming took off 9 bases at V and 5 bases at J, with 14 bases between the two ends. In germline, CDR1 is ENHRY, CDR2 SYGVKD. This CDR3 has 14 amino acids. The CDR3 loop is CAIQGSGNNSPLHF. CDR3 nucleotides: TGTGCCATACAAGGTTCTGGCAATAATTCACCCCTCCACTTT.

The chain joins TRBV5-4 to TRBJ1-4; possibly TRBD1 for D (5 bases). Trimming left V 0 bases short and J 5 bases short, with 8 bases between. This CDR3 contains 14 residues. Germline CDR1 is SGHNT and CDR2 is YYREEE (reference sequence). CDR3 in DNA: TGTGCCAGCAGCTTGGCCGGGGGAAATGAAAAACTGTTTTTT. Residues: CASSLAGGNEKLFF. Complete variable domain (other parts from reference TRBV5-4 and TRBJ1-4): ETGVTQSPTHLIKTRGQQVTLRCSSQSGHNTVSWYQQALGQGPQFIFQYYREEENGRGNFPPRFSGLQFPNYSSELNVNALELDDSALYLCASSLAGGNEKLFFGSGTQLSVL.

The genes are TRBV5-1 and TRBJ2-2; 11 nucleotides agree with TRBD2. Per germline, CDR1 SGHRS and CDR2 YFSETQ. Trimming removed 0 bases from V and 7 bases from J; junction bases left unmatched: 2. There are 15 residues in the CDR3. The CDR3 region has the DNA TGCGCCAGCAGCTTGGTGGGACTAGCGGTCGGGGAGCTGTTTTTT. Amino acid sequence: CASSLVGLAVGELFF.

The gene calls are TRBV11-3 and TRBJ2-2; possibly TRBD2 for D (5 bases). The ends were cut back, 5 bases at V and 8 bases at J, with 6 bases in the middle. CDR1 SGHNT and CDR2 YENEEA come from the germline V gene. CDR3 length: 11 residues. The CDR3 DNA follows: TGTGCCAGCAGCCGGGGTGGGGAGCTGTTTTTT. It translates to CASSRGGELFF.

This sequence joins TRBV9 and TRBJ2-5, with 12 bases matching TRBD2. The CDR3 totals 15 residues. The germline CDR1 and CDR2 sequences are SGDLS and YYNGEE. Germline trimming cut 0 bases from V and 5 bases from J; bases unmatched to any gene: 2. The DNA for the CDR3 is TGTGCCAGCAGCGTAGGGACTAGCGGGACGGAGACCCAGTACTTC. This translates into CASSVGTSGTETQYF.

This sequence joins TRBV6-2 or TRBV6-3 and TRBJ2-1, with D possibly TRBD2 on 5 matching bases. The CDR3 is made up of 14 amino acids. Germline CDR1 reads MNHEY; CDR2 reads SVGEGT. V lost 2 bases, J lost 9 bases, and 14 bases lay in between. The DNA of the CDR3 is TGTGCCAGCAGTTACGCAGGACTGACGGCTGAGCAGTTCTTC. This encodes CASSYAGLTAEQFF.

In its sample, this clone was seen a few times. The CDR3 sequence is CASSLFTDLSYNEQFF. CDR3 coding DNA: TGCGCCAGCAGCTTGTTCACGGACCTCTCCTACAATGAGCAGTTCTTC. The rearrangement joins TRBV5-1 to TRBJ2-1; D is ambiguous. V dropped 1 base and J dropped 0 bases, with 11 bases sitting between them. Germline V gene sequence: CDR1 SGHRS, CDR2 YFSETQ. The CDR3 length is 16 residues.

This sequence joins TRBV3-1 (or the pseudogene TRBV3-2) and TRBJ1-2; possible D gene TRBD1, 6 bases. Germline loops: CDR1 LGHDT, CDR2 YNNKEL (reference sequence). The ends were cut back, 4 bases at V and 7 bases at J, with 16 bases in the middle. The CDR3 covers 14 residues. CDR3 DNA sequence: TGTGCCAGCAGCCTTGTTTACAGGGCTTCTGGCTACACCTTC. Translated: CASSLVYRASGYTF.

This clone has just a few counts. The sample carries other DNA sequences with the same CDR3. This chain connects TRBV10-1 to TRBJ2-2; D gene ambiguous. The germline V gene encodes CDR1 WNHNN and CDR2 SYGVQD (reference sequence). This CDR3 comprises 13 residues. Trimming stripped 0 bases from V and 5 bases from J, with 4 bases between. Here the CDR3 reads CASSESGTGELFF. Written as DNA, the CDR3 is TGCGCCAGCAGTGAGTCAGGGACCGGGGAGCTGTTTTTT.

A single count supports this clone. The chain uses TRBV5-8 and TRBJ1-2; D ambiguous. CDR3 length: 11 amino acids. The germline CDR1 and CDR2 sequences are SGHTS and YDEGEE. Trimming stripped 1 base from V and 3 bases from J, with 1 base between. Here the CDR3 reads CASSLHYGYTF. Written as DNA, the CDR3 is TGTGCCAGCAGCTTGCACTATGGCTACACCTTC.

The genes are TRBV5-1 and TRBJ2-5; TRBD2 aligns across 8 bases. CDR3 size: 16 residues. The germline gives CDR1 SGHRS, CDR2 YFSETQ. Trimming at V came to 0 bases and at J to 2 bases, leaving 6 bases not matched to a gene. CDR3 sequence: CASSLVPAGGQETQYF. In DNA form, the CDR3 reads TGCGCCAGCAGCTTGGTGCCGGCGGGAGGACAAGAGACCCAGTACTTC. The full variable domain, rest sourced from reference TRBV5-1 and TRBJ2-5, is KAGVTQTPRYLIKTRGQQVTLSCSPISGHRSVSWYQQTPGQGLQFLFEYFSETQRNKGNFPGRFSGRQFSNSRSEMNVSTLELGDSALYLCASSLVPAGGQETQYFGPGTRLLVL.

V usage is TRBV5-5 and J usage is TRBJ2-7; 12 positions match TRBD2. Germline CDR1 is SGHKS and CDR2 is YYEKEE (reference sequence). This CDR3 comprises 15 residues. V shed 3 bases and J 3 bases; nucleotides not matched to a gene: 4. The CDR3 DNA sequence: TGTGCCAGCAGCTCGCTGACTAGCGGGAGCTACGAGCAGTACTTC. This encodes CASSSLTSGSYEQYF.

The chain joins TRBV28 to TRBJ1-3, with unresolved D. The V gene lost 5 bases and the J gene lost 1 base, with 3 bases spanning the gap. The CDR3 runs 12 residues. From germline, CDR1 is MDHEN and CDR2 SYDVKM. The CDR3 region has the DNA TGTGCCAGCAGTGTTTCTGGAAACACCATATATTTT. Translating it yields CASSVSGNTIYF.

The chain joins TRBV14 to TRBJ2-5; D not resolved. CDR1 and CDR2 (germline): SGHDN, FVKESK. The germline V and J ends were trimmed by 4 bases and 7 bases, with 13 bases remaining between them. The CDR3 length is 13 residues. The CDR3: CASSPGGDGTQYF. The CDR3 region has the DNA TGTGCCAGCAGCCCTGGTGGTGACGGGACCCAGTACTTC.

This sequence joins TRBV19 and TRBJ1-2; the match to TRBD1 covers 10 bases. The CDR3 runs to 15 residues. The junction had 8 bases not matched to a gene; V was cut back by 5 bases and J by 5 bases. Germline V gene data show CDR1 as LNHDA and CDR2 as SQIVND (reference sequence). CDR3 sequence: CASSDGQGDRYGYTF. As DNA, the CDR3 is TGTGCCAGTAGTGACGGACAGGGGGATCGATATGGCTACACCTTC.

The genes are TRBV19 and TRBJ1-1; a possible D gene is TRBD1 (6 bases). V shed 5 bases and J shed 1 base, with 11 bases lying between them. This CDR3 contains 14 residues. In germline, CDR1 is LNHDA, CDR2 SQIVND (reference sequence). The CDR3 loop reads CASSRWGRNTEAFF. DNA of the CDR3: TGTGCCAGTAGTCGCTGGGGGCGGAACACTGAAGCTTTCTTT. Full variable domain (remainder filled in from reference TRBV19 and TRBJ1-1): DGGITQSPKYLFRKEGQNVTLSCEQNLNHDAMYWYRQDPGQGLRLIYYSQIVNDFQKGDIAEGYSVSREKKESFPLTVTSAQKNPTAFYLCASSRWGRNTEAFFGQGTRLTVV.

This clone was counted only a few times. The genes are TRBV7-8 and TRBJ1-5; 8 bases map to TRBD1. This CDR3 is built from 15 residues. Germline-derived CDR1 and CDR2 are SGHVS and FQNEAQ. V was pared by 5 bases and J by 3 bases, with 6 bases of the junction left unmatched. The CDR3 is CASSLGQAINQPQHF. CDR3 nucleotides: TGTGCCAGCAGCCTGGGACAGGCGATCAATCAGCCCCAGCATTTT. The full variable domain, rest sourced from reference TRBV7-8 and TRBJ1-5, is GAGVSQSPRYKVAKRGQDVALRCDPISGHVSLFWYQQALGQGPEFLTYFQNEAQLDKSGLPSDRFFAERPEGSVSTLKIQRTQQEDSAVYLCASSLGQAINQPQHFGDGTRLSIL.

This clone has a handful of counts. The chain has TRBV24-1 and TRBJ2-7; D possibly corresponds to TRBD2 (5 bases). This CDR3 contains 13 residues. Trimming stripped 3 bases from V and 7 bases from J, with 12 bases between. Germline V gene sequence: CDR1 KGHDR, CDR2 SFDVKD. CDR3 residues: CATSDPGVKEQYF. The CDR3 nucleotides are TGTGCCACCAGTGATCCCGGGGTTAAGGAGCAGTACTTC.

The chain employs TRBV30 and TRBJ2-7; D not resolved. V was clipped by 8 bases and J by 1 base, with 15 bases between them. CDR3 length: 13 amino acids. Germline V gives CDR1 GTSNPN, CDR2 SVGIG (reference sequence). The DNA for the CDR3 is TGTGCCGGGCTCTTATCTTTGTCCTACGAGCAGTACTTC. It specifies CAGLLSLSYEQYF.

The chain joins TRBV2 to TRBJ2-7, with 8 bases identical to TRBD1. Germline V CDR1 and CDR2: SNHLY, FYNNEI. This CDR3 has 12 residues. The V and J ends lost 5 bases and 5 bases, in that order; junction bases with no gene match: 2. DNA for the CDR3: TGTGCCAGCAGTCGACAGGGGCACGAGCAGTACTTC. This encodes CASSRQGHEQYF. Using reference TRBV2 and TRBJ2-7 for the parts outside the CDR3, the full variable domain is EPEVTQTPSHQVTQMGQEVILRCVPISNHLYFYWYRQILGQKVEFLVSFYNNEISEKSEIFDDQFSVERPDGSNFTLKIRSTKLEDSAMYFCASSRQGHEQYFGPGTRLTVT.

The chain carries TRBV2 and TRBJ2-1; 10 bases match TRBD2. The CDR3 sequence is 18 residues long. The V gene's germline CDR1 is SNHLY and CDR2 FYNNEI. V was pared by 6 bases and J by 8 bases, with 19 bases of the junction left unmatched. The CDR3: CASRPGLGRTSGLDEQFF. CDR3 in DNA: TGTGCCAGCAGGCCCGGTTTAGGCCGGACTAGCGGCTTGGATGAGCAGTTCTTC. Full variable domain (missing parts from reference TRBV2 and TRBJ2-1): EPEVTQTPSHQVTQMGQEVILRCVPISNHLYFYWYRQILGQKVEFLVSFYNNEISEKSEIFDDQFSVERPDGSNFTLKIRSTKLEDSAMYFCASRPGLGRTSGLDEQFFGPGTRLTVL.

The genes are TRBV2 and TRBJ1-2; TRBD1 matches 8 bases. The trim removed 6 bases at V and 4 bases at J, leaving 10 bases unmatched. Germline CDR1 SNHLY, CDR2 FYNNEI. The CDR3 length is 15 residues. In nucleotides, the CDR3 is TGTGCCAGCAGAGGGACAGGCAGTTTTGTCTATGGCTACACCTTC. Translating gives CASRGTGSFVYGYTF. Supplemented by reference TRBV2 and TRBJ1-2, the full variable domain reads EPEVTQTPSHQVTQMGQEVILRCVPISNHLYFYWYRQILGQKVEFLVSFYNNEISEKSEIFDDQFSVERPDGSNFTLKIRSTKLEDSAMYFCASRGTGSFVYGYTFGSGTRLTVV.